The clone carrying this T cell receptor beta chain was found a few times. This CDR3 has 12 residues. The V and J ends lost 6 bases and 13 bases respectively, with 18 bases between them. Germline V gene data show CDR1 as SGHAT and CDR2 as FQNNGV. The entry originates in a study of T-cell memory formation after mild COVID-19. TCRdb re-analysed the 5' RACE reads in MiXCR, keeping a single row per CDR3 protein. The repertoire holds 150,000 to 200,000 distinct CDR3 sequences, with approximately 16% as singletons. The receptor comes from an adult woman who had mild COVID-19 (a few samples of this study predate the infection). Cell type and time point are not known. Sequenced: PBMCs or a T cell subset sorted from them (not recorded which). V and J are TRBV11-2 and TRBJ1-2, with TRBD1 as a possible D gene (6 bases). The CDR3 DNA follows: TGTGCCAGCAGACCTACTTTACAGGGTACCACCTTC. Its translation: CASRPTLQGTTF.